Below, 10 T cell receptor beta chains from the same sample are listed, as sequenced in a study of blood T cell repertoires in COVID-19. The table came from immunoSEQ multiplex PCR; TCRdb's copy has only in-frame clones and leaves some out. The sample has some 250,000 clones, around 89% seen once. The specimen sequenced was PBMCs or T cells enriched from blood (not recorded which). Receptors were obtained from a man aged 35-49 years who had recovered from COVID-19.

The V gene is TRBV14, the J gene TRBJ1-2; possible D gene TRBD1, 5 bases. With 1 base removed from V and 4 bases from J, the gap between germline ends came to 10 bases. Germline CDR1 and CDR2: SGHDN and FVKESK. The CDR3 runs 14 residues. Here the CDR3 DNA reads TGTGCCAGCAGCCAAGCAGCCAGGGCCTATGGCTACACCTTC. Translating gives CASSQAARAYGYTF.

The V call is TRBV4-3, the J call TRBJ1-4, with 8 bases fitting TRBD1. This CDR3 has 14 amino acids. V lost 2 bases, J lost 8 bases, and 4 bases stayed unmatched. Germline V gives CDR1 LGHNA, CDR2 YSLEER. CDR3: CASSQRQGSEKLFF. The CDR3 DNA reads TGCGCCAGCAGCCAAAGACAGGGGAGCGAAAAACTGTTTTTT.

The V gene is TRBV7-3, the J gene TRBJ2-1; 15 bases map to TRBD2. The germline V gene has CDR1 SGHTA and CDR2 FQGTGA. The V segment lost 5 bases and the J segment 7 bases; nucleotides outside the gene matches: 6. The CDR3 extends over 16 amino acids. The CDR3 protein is CASSDPGTSGRNEQFF. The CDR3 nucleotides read TGTGCCAGCAGCGACCCCGGGACTAGCGGGAGGAATGAGCAGTTCTTC.

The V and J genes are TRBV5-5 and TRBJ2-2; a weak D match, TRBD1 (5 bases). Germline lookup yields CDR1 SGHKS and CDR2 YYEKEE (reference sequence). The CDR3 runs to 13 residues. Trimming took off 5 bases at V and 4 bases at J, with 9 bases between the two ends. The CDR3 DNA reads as TGTGCCAGCAGTTTCACAGGCACCGGGGAGCTGTTTTTT. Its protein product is CASSFTGTGELFF.

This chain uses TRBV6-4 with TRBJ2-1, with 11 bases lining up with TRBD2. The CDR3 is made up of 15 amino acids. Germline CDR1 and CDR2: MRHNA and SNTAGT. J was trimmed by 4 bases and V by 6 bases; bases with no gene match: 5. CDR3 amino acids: CASSNLAGGYNEQFF. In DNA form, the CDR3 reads TGTGCCAGCAGCAACCTAGCGGGAGGATACAATGAGCAGTTCTTC.

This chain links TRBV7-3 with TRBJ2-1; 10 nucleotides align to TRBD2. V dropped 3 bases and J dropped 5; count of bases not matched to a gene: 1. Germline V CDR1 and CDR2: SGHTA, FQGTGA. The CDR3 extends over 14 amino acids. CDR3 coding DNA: TGTGCCAGCAGCTTCGGACTAGCGGACAATGAGCAGTTCTTC. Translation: CASSFGLADNEQFF.

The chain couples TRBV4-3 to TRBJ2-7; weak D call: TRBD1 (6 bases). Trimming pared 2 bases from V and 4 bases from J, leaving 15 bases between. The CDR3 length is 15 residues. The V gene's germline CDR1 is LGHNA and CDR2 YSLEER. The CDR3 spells CASSQSTGRAYEQYF. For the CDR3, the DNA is TGCGCCAGCAGCCAAAGTACAGGGCGGGCTTACGAGCAGTACTTC.

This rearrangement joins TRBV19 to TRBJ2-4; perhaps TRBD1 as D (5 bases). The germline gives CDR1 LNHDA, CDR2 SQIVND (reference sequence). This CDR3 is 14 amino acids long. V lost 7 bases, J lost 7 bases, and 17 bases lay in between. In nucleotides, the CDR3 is TGTGCCAGTAAAGTGGAGCAGGGTGTGAACATTCAGTACTTC. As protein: CASKVEQGVNIQYF. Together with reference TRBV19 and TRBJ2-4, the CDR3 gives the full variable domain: DGGITQSPKYLFRKEGQNVTLSCEQNLNHDAMYWYRQDPGQGLRLIYYSQIVNDFQKGDIAEGYSVSREKKESFPLTVTSAQKNPTAFYLCASKVEQGVNIQYFGAGTRLSVL.

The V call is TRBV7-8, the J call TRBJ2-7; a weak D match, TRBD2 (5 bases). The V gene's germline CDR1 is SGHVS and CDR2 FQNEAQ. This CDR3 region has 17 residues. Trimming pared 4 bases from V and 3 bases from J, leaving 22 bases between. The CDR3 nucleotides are TGTGCCAGCAGCTCCCAACTAGAATCGGTTACTCGCTACGAGCAGTACTTC. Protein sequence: CASSSQLESVTRYEQYF.

For the CDR3, the DNA is TGTGCCAGCAGCTCCCAGGACAGTCAGACCTATGGCTACACCTTC. It yields the protein CASSSQDSQTYGYTF. V is TRBV11-3 and J is TRBJ1-2, with D perhaps TRBD1 (6 bases). V shed 4 bases and J shed 4 bases, with 16 bases lying between them. Germline-derived CDR1 and CDR2 are SGHNT and YENEEA. The CDR3 has 15 amino acids.